This T cell receptor beta chain was identified during a study of neurological immune-mediated disorders. Losses at the gene ends were 1 base for V and 3 bases for J; bases not matched to a gene: 3. CDR1 is LNHNV, CDR2 YYDKDF, per germline (reference sequence). The length of the CDR3 is 15 residues. This clonotype was detected many times. As for the cDNA, it was generated by 5'RACE with 10-nucleotide random UMIs. TCRdb re-analysed the 5' RACE reads in MiXCR, keeping a single row per CDR3 protein. The sample has about 50,000 distinct CDR3 sequences; roughly 15% are singletons. The chain uses TRBV15 and TRBJ2-3, with TRBD1 matching over 8 bases. What was sequenced was PBMCs. This clonotype was sampled from a man aged 55 to 70 in good health. Here the CDR3 DNA reads TGTGCCACCAGCAGAGGGACAGGGTCGACAGATACGCAGTATTTT. This codes for CATSRGTGSTDTQYF.